This T cell receptor beta chain comes out of a study of immune evolution from preneoplasia to lung adenocarcinoma. Libraries were prepared by immunoSEQ multiplex PCR; TCRdb keeps only in-frame clonotypes and omits some of them. The table has 9,000 to 10,000 clones, more than 70% seen once. This CDR3 comprises 11 residues. The V gene's germline CDR1 is DFQATT and CDR2 SNEGSKA (reference sequence). Trimming took 4 bases from V and 0 from J, leaving 3 bases between them. The chain employs TRBV20-1 and TRBJ1-1; D remains unclear. Sequenced sample: FFPE lung adenocarcinoma in situ tissue. The TCR sequence derives from an older person with lung adenocarcinoma. The CDR3 DNA reads as TGCAGTGCTATCCTGAACACTGAAGCTTTCTTT. The encoded protein is CSAILNTEAFF.